One sample yielded the 10 T cell receptor beta chains listed below, sequenced in a study of T-cell reconstitution after alpha-beta-depleted transplantation in children. Molecular barcoding with unique molecular identifiers was used for the TCRbeta library. Via MiXCR, TCRdb re-called the PCR reads, giving one row per CDR3 protein. The top ten hold over 15% of the sample, which has some 150,000 distinct CDR3 sequences, 8% to 10% seen once. Material: PBMCs, mostly from graft donor cells, obtained 180 days after TCRalphabeta/CD19-depleted stem cell transplant. These receptor sequences come from a female patient between 2 and 15 years old who had a stem cell transplant for congenital amegakaryocytic thrombocytopenia, so the T cells may come from the graft donor.

This clonotype was detected a few times. The gene calls are TRBV3-1 and TRBJ1-5; no firm D call. The germline V gene has CDR1 LGHDT and CDR2 YNNKEL (reference sequence). The CDR3 extends over 14 amino acids. V gave up 0 bases and J gave up 5 bases, with 8 bases separating them. Here the CDR3 reads CASSQDVGDQPQHF. The CDR3 DNA sequence: TGTGCCAGCAGCCAAGATGTGGGAGATCAGCCCCAGCATTTT.

The V call is TRBV4-2, the J call TRBJ1-3, with D possibly matching TRBD1 (5 bases). CDR1 and CDR2 from the germline V gene are LGHNA and YNFKEQ. The CDR3 covers 16 residues. The V gene lost 0 bases and the J gene lost 2 bases, with 11 bases spanning the gap. The CDR3 reads CASSQDDRHTGNTIYF. DNA for the CDR3: TGTGCCAGCAGCCAAGACGACAGACATACTGGAAACACCATATATTTT.

This clonotype occurred a few times. The chain couples TRBV12-3 or TRBV12-4 to TRBJ2-1; 9 bases match TRBD2. The CDR3 has 13 residues. J gave up 9 bases and V 8 bases, and 8 bases lay outside the gene matches. The CDR3: CASEAGGGVEQFF. The CDR3 DNA follows: TGTGCCAGCGAGGCGGGGGGGGGCGTTGAGCAGTTCTTC.

There are a few counts of this clonotype. The V gene is TRBV7-8, the J gene TRBJ2-7, with 8 positions matching TRBD1. J lost 2 bases, V lost 5 bases, and 14 bases had no gene match. CDR3 length equals 17 residues. CDR1 and CDR2 (germline): SGHVS, FQNEAQ. The DNA for the CDR3 is TGTGCCAGCAGCAATAGCCGGACAGGGCGAAGGACCTACGAGCAGTACTTC. It codes for CASSNSRTGRRTYEQYF.

Notes on this clonotype: This may come from a read error, since a much larger clone is one base off. V and J are TRBV25-1 and TRBJ1-2; D is unclear. Germline V gene lookup returns CDR1 MGHDK and CDR2 SYGVNS. V was shortened by 2 bases and J by 8 bases, with 18 bases between the two germline ends. There are 15 residues in the CDR3. Written as DNA, the CDR3 is TGTGCCAGCAGTGAAAGAGCAACAGCGTTCGGGGGCTACACCTTC. It encodes CASSERATAFGGYTF.

This clonotype was picked up a small number of times. The CDR3 coding sequence is TGCAGTGCTGCCCCCGGGACAGGGGGCGGAAGCGGCGAGCAGTACTTC. This gives the protein CSAAPGTGGGSGEQYF. The rearrangement links TRBV20-1 to TRBJ2-7, with 12 bases fitting TRBD1. Germline V gene sequence: CDR1 DFQATT, CDR2 SNEGSKA (reference sequence). J gave up 6 bases and V 5 bases, and 14 bases lay outside the gene matches. The CDR3 totals 16 residues.

This clonotype was counted between two and nine times. This chain uses TRBV2 with TRBJ2-7, with D perhaps matching TRBD1 or TRBD2 (6 bases each). There are 15 residues in the CDR3. Per the germline V gene, CDR1 is SNHLY and CDR2 is FYNNEI. V lost 7 bases and J lost 0, with 16 bases in between. The DNA for the CDR3 is TGTGCCAGCAAACGGGGGCAGGGCAGCTCCTACGAGCAGTACTTC. Residues: CASKRGQGSSYEQYF.

In this sample, this clonotype turned up a few times. The rearrangement links TRBV28 to TRBJ2-7, with a tentative D call TRBD1 (6 bases). Germline-derived CDR1 and CDR2 are MDHEN and SYDVKM. V was trimmed by 5 bases and J by 2 bases, leaving 19 bases between them. This CDR3 spans 16 amino acids. The CDR3 nucleotides read TGTGCCAGCAGTCCTCACACAGGGAAGGCCGCCTACGAGCAGTACTTC. Translated, it gives CASSPHTGKAAYEQYF.

Remarks on this clonotype: One end of the junction is discordant with germline, which a read error may explain. The V call is TRBV28, the J call TRBJ2-3; 12 nucleotides agree with TRBD2. In germline, CDR1 is MDHEN, CDR2 SYDVKM. The CDR3 runs to 17 residues. The CDR3 sequence: CASSFPTRTSGKDTQYF. As DNA, the CDR3 is TGTGCCAGTAGTTTCCCTACCCGGACTAGCGGGAAGGATACGCAGTATTTT.

Comment on this clonotype: Possible read error: a much larger clone is one base away. The V call is TRBV5-6, the J call TRBJ2-7, with D maybe TRBD1 (5 bases). In germline, CDR1 is SGHDT, CDR2 YYEEEE. The V and J ends lost 2 bases and 2 bases respectively, with 8 bases between them. The CDR3 loop spans 13 amino acids. The chain's CDR3 is CASSFWTTYEQYF. CDR3 coding DNA: TGTGCCAGCAGCTTCTGGACAACCTACGAGCAGTACTTC.